This is a list of T cell receptor beta chains from one sample in a study of blood T cell repertoires in COVID-19. Some clones are missing from TCRdb's copy, which holds only in-frame ones; the method was immunoSEQ multiplex PCR. In the table there are some 250,000 clones, over 75% of which are singletons. Sequenced input: peripheral blood. The receptors were sampled from a woman of 80 years or more with acute or convalescent COVID-19. CDR3s leave out the opening cysteine and the closing phenylalanine or tryptophan.

V gene	J gene	CDR3 protein
TRBV4-2	TRBJ1-4	ASSQGQSNEKLF
TRBV6-2/TRBV6-3	TRBJ2-5	ASSSRTSGGAPKAQY
TRBV1	TRBJ2-5	TSSQLGGSQETQY
TRBV19	TRBJ2-7	ASSFFKTGQGVTNISYEQY
TRBV7-8	TRBJ2-5	ASSRRQGRQETQY
TRBV3-1/TRBV3-2	TRBJ1-2	ASSPQGVWGYT
TRBV5-1	TRBJ2-2	ASRVQEPTGELF
TRBV12-3/TRBV12-4	TRBJ1-1	ASSDRMNTEAF
TRBV14	TRBJ1-4	ASSQSGEKLF
TRBV19	TRBJ2-3	ASSHTDTQY
TRBV7-9	TRBJ1-1	ASSSPGQDYAF
TRBV14	TRBJ1-6	ASSQYRVENSPLH
TRBV6-5	TRBJ1-5	ASSYRTGDQPQH
TRBV28	TRBJ2-6	ASSLWQGPGANVLT
TRBV11-2	TRBJ1-1	ASSLVGRRAMNTEAF
TRBV7-3	TRBJ1-6	ASSLDSNSPLH
TRBV5-1	TRBJ2-2	ASSSGTGLGTGELF